A single sample gave rise to the 6 T cell receptor beta chains below, sequenced in a study of blood T cell repertoires in COVID-19. Sequenced by immunoSEQ multiplex PCR; TCRdb stores in-frame clones only, minus some. In the table there are about 90,000 clones, over 75% of which are singletons. Sequences were obtained from peripheral blood. Source of these receptors: a man in his 70s with acute or convalescent COVID-19.

This clone was seen only a few times. The chain links TRBV30 to TRBJ1-1; 9 bases are a match to TRBD1. Per germline, CDR1 GTSNPN and CDR2 SVGIG (reference sequence). The CDR3 is made up of 14 amino acids. V shed 4 bases and J 1 base; nucleotides not matched to a gene: 4. The CDR3 loop is CAWTLGQGNTEAFF. As DNA, the CDR3 is TGTGCCTGGACCCTGGGACAGGGGAACACTGAAGCTTTCTTT.

This chain joins TRBV7-3 and TRBJ2-3; the match to TRBD2 covers 7 bases. CDR3 length equals 15 residues. J lost 1 base, V lost 5 bases, and 6 bases had no gene match. From germline, CDR1 is SGHTA and CDR2 FQGTGA. CDR3 DNA: TGTGCCAGCAGCCCGCTCAGCGGGGGCACAGATACGCAGTATTTT. Protein product: CASSPLSGGTDTQYF.

The V call is TRBV28, the J call TRBJ1-5; D may be TRBD1 (5 bases). Germline V lookup: CDR1 MDHEN, CDR2 SYDVKM. The V end lost 2 bases, the J end lost 0 bases, and 14 bases lay between the germline ends. The CDR3 has 17 residues. In nucleotides, the CDR3 is TGTGCCAGCAGTTTAGGGGGGACCGGTTTTAGCAATCAGCCCCAGCATTTT. Protein: CASSLGGTGFSNQPQHF.

V gene TRBV7-3 combines with J gene TRBJ1-1; D possibly corresponds to TRBD1 (5 bases). Germline V gene data show CDR1 as SGHTA and CDR2 as FQGTGA. CDR3 length equals 13 residues. V lost 5 bases and J lost 4, with 11 bases in between. CDR3 amino acids: CASSMQGGTEAFF. In DNA form, the CDR3 reads TGTGCCAGCAGCATGCAGGGTGGCACTGAAGCTTTCTTT.

The V call is TRBV24-1, the J call TRBJ1-2; TRBD1 matches 7 bases. CDR1 and CDR2 (germline): KGHDR, SFDVKD. V was clipped by 4 bases and J by 1 base; unmatched bases: 5. The CDR3 totals 15 residues. The CDR3 region has the DNA TGTGCCACCAGTGACGACAGGGAAGATAACTATGGCTACACCTTC. It translates to CATSDDREDNYGYTF.

The chain is built from TRBV6-2 or TRBV6-3 and TRBJ2-5; 7 positions agree with TRBD1. The germline V gene encodes CDR1 MNHEY and CDR2 SVGEGT. V lost 5 bases, J lost 1 base, and 7 bases stayed unmatched. This CDR3 has 15 residues. The CDR3 here is CASSTAGTVQETQYF. CDR3 coding DNA: TGTGCCAGCAGTACCGCCGGGACAGTCCAAGAGACCCAGTACTTC.